The TCR beta chain described here comes from a study of blood T cell repertoires in COVID-19. Study-wide context: COVID-19 samples collected from the United States, Italy and Spain covered acute and convalescent phases. T cells, B-cell-depleted T cells, or PBMCs supplied cDNA or gDNA.

Per the germline V gene, CDR1 is SEHNR and CDR2 is FQNEAQ (reference sequence). Deletions cut 5 bases from V and 2 bases from J, with 19 bases between. The CDR3 spans 17 residues. Participants were aged 18 to 89 years from approximately 24 US areas. In Cohort 3, a recovered donor had either two negative PCRs, clearance, or symptom resolution. Using immunoSEQ multiplex PCR, the repertoire was profiled, and TCRdb retains in-frame clones only, with some absent. The sample contains about 300,000 clones, around nine tenths of which appear only once. Sequencing was performed on PBMCs or T cells enriched from blood (not recorded which). The chain joins TRBV7-9 to TRBJ2-1; tentatively, D is TRBD2 (7 bases). The TCR comes from a woman under 40 who had recovered from COVID-19. CDR3 DNA sequence: TGTGCCAGCAGCCCTTTTTTGGGGGGGCAGACCTACAATGAGCAGTTCTTC. Translation: CASSPFLGGQTYNEQFF.